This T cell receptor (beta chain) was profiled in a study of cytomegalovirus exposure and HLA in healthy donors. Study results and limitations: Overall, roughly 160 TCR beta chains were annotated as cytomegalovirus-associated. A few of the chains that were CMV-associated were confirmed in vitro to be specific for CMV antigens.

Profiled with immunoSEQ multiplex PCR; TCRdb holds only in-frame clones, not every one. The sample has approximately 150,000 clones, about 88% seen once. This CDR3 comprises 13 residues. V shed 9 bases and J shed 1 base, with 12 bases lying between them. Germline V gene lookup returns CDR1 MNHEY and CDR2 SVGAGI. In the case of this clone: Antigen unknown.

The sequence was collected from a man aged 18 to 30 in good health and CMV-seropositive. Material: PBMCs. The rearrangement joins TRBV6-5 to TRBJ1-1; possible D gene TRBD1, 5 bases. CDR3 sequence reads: CASHRPKNTEAFF. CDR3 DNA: TGTGCCAGTCACAGGCCGAAGAACACTGAAGCTTTCTTT.